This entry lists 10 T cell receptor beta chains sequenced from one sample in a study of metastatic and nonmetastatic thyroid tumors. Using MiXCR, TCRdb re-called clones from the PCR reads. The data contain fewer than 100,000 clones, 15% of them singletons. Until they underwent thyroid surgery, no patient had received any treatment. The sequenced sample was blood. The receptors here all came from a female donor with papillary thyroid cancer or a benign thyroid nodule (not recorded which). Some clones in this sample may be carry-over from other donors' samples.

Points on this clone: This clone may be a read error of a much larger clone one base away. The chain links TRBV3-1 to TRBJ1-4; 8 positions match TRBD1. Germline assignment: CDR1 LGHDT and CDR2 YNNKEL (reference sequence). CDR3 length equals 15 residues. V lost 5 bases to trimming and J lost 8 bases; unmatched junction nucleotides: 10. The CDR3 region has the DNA TGTGCCAGCAGCACCCAGGGGGCATTAGGGGAAAAACTGTTTTTT. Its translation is CASSTQGALGEKLFF.

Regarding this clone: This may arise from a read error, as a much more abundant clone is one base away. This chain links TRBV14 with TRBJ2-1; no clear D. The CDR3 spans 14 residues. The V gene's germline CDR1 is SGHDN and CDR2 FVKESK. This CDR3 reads CASSQDSSYNEQFF. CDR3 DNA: TGTGCCAGCAGTCAAGATAGCTCCTACAATGAGCAGTTCTTC.

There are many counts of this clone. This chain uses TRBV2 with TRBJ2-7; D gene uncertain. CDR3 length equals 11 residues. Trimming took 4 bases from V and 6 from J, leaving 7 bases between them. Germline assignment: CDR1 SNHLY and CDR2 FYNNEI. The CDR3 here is CASSVKGEQYF. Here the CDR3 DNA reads TGTGCCAGCAGTGTTAAAGGCGAGCAGTACTTC.

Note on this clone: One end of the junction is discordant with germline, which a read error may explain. CDR3 DNA: TGTGCCATTAGTATCTTGGGGACTAGTGGGGAGAGTGAGCAGTTCTTC. Its translation: CAISILGTSGESEQFF. The chain employs TRBV19 and TRBJ2-1, with 8 nucleotides matching TRBD2. CDR3 length equals 16 residues. CDR1 is LNHDA, CDR2 SQIVND, per germline (reference sequence).

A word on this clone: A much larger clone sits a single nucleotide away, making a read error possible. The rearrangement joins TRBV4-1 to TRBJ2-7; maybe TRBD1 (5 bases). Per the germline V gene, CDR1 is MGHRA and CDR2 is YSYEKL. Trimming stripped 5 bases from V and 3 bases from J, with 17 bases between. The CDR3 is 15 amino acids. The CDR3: CASSSLGVEHYEQYF. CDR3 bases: TGCGCCAGCAGCTCCCTAGGGGTTGAGCACTACGAGCAGTACTTC.

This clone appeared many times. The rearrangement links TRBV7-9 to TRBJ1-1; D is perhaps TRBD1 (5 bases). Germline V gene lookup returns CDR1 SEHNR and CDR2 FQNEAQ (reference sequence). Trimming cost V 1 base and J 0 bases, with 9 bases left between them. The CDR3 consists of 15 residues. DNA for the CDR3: TGTGCCAGCAGCTTAGATGCAGGGATGAACACTGAAGCTTTCTTT. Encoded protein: CASSLDAGMNTEAFF.

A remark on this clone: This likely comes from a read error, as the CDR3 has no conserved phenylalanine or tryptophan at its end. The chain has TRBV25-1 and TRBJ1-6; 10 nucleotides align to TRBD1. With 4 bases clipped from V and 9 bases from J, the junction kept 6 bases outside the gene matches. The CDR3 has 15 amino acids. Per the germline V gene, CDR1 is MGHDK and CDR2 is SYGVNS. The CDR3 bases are TGTGCCAGCAGTGGGGACAGGGGTAGAACTTCACCCCTCCACTGT. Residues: CASSGDRGRTSPLHC.

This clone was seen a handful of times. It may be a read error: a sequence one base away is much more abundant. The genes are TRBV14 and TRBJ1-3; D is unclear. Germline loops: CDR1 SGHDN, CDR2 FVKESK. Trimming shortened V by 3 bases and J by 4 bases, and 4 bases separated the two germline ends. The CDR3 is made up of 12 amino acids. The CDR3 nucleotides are TGTGCCAGCAGCCATCAGGGAAACACCATATATTTT. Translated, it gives CASSHQGNTIYF. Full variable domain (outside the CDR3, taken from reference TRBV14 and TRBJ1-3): EAGVTQFPSHSVIEKGQTVTLRCDPISGHDNLYWYRRVMGKEIKFLLHFVKESKQDESGMPNNRFLAERTGGTYSTLKVQPAELEDSGVYFCASSHQGNTIYFGEGSWLTVV.

As DNA, the CDR3 is TGTGCCAGCAGCCCTTGGCAGGGAGCCCCATATTGCTACACCTTC. Translated, it gives CASSPWQGAPYCYTF. This chain links TRBV7-2 with TRBJ1-2; possibly TRBD1 for D (5 bases). Germline V gene sequence: CDR1 SGHTA, CDR2 FQGNSA. Trimming stripped 5 bases from V and 9 bases from J, with 22 bases between. The CDR3 spans 15 residues.

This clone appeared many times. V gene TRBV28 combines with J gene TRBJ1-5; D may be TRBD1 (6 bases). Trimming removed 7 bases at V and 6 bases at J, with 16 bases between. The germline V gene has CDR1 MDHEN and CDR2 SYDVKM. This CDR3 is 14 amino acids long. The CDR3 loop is CASTNPRGAQPQHF. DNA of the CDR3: TGTGCCAGCACCAATCCCCGGGGGGCTCAGCCCCAGCATTTT.